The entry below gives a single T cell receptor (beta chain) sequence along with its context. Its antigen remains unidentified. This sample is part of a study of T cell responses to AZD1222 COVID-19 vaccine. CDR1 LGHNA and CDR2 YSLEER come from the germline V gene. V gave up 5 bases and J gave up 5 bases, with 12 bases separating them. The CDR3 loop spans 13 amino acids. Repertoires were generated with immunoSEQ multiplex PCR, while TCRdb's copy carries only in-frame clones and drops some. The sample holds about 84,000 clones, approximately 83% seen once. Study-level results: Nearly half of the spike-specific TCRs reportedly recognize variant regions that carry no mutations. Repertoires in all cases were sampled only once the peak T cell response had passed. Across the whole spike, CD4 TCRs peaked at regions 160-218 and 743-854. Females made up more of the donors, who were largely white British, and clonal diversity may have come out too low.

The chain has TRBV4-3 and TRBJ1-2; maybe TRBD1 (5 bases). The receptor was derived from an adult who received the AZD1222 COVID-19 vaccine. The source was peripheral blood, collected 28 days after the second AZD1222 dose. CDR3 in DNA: TGCGCCAGCAGCACCGACAGAAAGTATGGCTACACCTTC. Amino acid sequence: CASSTDRKYGYTF.